A selection of T cell receptor beta chains follows, all from one sample in a study of CD8 T cells in Susac syndrome. TCRdb redid the calling of the immunoSEQ multiplex PCR reads with MiXCR, one entry per CDR3 protein. Of over 100,000 distinct CDR3 sequences listed, just under 95% are singletons. The sample taken for sequencing was CD8+ T cells from PBMCs. These receptors all stem from a human donor with Susac syndrome. Each CDR3 is given with its conserved first and last residue. The D gene is left open where the match is weak. Where a row states a size, it is once, few, many or the class of an expanded clone; other rows omit it.

cdr3_nt,cdr3_aa,j_call,v_call,cdr3_length,d_call,clone_size
TGTGCCAGCATCCTGGCGGTCGACGAGCAGTACTTC,CASILAVDEQYF,TRBJ2-7,TRBV2,12,-,-
TGCAGCGTTGAAGACCTCCAGGGGGCAGCTGAAGCTTTCTTT,CSVEDLQGAAEAFF,TRBJ1-1,TRBV29-1,14,TRBD1,-
TGCAGTGCTAGGCCCCAGGGTGGGAACACTGAAGCTTTCTTT,CSARPQGGNTEAFF,TRBJ1-1,TRBV20-1,14,-,-
TGTGCCAGCAGCCTCACAGGGGGGGATCAGCCCCAGCATTTT,CASSLTGGDQPQHF,TRBJ1-5,TRBV11-2,14,TRBD1,-
TGTGCCAGCAGCGGAAACCGGGACAGGGATGGCTACACCTTC,CASSGNRDRDGYTF,TRBJ1-2,TRBV9,14,TRBD1,-
TGTGCCAGCATATCTGACAATGAGCAGTTCTTC,CASISDNEQFF,TRBJ2-1,TRBV2,11,-,once
TGCAGCATTAACGGGGACACCCCCTACAATGAGCAGTTCTTC,CSINGDTPYNEQFF,TRBJ2-1,TRBV29-1,14,-,-
TGTGCCCCTGGTGTTGGGGGGGTCTACGAGCAGTACTTC,CAPGVGGVYEQYF,TRBJ2-7,TRBV7-2,13,TRBD2,once
TGCGCCAGCAGCCAAGAACCAGGGGCAAAGACTGAAGCTTTCTTT,CASSQEPGAKTEAFF,TRBJ1-1,TRBV4-1,15,-,-
TGTGCCAGCAGTGTACCGTGGAACGCCGATACGCAGTATTTT,CASSVPWNADTQYF,TRBJ2-3,TRBV2,14,-,-
TGTGCCAGTAGTATAGCCCTAGCGGGGTATACTGAAGCTTTCTTT,CASSIALAGYTEAFF,TRBJ1-1,TRBV19,15,-,-
TGTGCCAGCAGTTACGGTACGGCGACAGATACGCAGTATTTT,CASSYGTATDTQYF,TRBJ2-3,TRBV6-5,14,-,few
TGTGCCAGCAGTACCCGAGGCGATCAGCCCCAGCATTTT,CASSTRGDQPQHF,TRBJ1-5,TRBV27,13,-,-
TGTGCCAGCAGCTTCGGGGACGTAACCTACGAGCAGTACTTC,CASSFGDVTYEQYF,TRBJ2-7,TRBV5-6,14,-,-
TGCAGTGCCCTTTCGACGGGGGGTGTCGCAGATACGCAGTATTTT,CSALSTGGVADTQYF,TRBJ2-3,TRBV20-1,15,TRBD2,-
TGTGCCAGCAGAGCTCAGGAGGGGCCGAACACCGGGGAGCTGTTTTTT,CASRAQEGPNTGELFF,TRBJ2-2,TRBV9,16,-,-
TGTGCCAGCAGTGAATTGACTGGGTCTGGGGCCAACGTCCTGACTTTC,CASSELTGSGANVLTF,TRBJ2-6,TRBV25-1,16,-,-
TGTGCCAGCAGCCAAGAACTCTATGGCTACACCTTC,CASSQELYGYTF,TRBJ1-2,TRBV14,12,-,-
TGTGCCACCAGCGGACAGGGGGGCTACAATGAGCAGTTCTTC,CATSGQGGYNEQFF,TRBJ2-1,TRBV15,14,TRBD1,-
TGTGCCAGCAGTTTACGAAACAAGGACAGCCTCTACGAGCAGTACTTC,CASSLRNKDSLYEQYF,TRBJ2-7,TRBV6-2/TRBV6-3,16,-,-
TGCAGTGCGGGACAGGGGATAGTCCAGTACTTC,CSAGQGIVQYF,TRBJ2-5,TRBV20-1,11,TRBD1,-
TGTGCCAGCAGTTTCCCGGACAGGGCCCTCGAAAGCAATCAGCCCCAGCATTTT,CASSFPDRALESNQPQHF,TRBJ1-5,TRBV6-2/TRBV6-3,18,TRBD1,-
TGTGCCAGCAGCCCTCGTCAGGGTGGCAATCAGCCCCAGCATTTT,CASSPRQGGNQPQHF,TRBJ1-5,TRBV7-8,15,-,-
TGTGCCAGCAGCCAAGCTCTCACTAAGTATGAGCAGTTCTTC,CASSQALTKYEQFF,TRBJ2-1,TRBV3-1,14,-,-
TGCGCCAGCAGCCAAGAAGGGTCGGGTGGGTATGGCTACACCTTC,CASSQEGSGGYGYTF,TRBJ1-2,TRBV4-3,15,-,-
TGTGCCAGCATCGGGGTAGACACTGAAGCTTTCTTT,CASIGVDTEAFF,TRBJ1-1,TRBV18,12,-,-
TGTGCCAGCAGCCTTATGGACCCGATCCAGTACTTC,CASSLMDPIQYF,TRBJ2-7,TRBV7-9,12,-,-
TGTGCCAGCAGCGCCGGAGAGTGGGAGACCCAGTACTTC,CASSAGEWETQYF,TRBJ2-5,TRBV9,13,-,-
TGTGCCAGCAGCGTAACAGGGGACAACTATGGCTACACCTTC,CASSVTGDNYGYTF,TRBJ1-2,TRBV9,14,TRBD1,-
TGTGCCACCTCGGACAGGAGCAACCTCTCCTACGAGCAGTACTTC,CATSDRSNLSYEQYF,TRBJ2-7,TRBV15,15,TRBD1,-
TGTGCCAGCAGCGACCCGGGCCGTGGGGGAACTGGCACCTACAATGAGCAGTTCTTC,CASSDPGRGGTGTYNEQFF,TRBJ2-1,TRBV9,19,-,-
TGTGCCAGCAGCCCGGCTAGGGACCGCGGTTTCGAGCAGTACTTC,CASSPARDRGFEQYF,TRBJ2-7,TRBV3-1,15,-,-
TGCAGCGTCCAAGCCCCCCCCGATACGCAGTATTTT,CSVQAPPDTQYF,TRBJ2-3,TRBV29-1,12,-,-
TGTGCCAGCAGTGTGGACAGGGGGGCTTTCTTT,CASSVDRGAFF,TRBJ1-1,TRBV2,11,TRBD1,-
TGTGCCAGCAGCCAAGACTTATCGGCGGGGGACATTCAGTACTTC,CASSQDLSAGDIQYF,TRBJ2-4,TRBV3-1,15,TRBD2,-
TGCAGTGCGAGGGTGGCAACTAATGAAAAACTGTTTTTT,CSARVATNEKLFF,TRBJ1-4,TRBV20-1,13,-,-
TGTGCCAGCAGCTTAGTAATAGGAGCCTACGAGCAGTACTTC,CASSLVIGAYEQYF,TRBJ2-7,TRBV11-2,14,-,-
TGCGCCAGCAGCCAAGATTCAGGGGTCATCGAGCAGTACTTC,CASSQDSGVIEQYF,TRBJ2-7,TRBV4-1,14,-,-
TGTGCCAGCAGTGAAGACTATGGCTACACCTTC,CASSEDYGYTF,TRBJ1-2,TRBV2,11,-,-
TGCGCCAGCAGCCCACTAGCGGGGTACTCTGGGGCCAACGTCCTGACTTTC,CASSPLAGYSGANVLTF,TRBJ2-6,TRBV5-1,17,TRBD2,-
TGCAGCGCTCCGTGGGGGGACGAGCAGTACTTC,CSAPWGDEQYF,TRBJ2-7,TRBV29-1,11,-,-
TGCGCCAGCAGTCCGGGGGGTCGCCCTGGCTACACCTTC,CASSPGGRPGYTF,TRBJ1-2,TRBV23-1,13,-,-
TGTGCCAGCAGCATTCGAAGTGGGGATAACTATGGCTACACCTTC,CASSIRSGDNYGYTF,TRBJ1-2,TRBV21-1,15,-,-
TGTGCCAGCAACGGAGAGACCCAGTACTTC,CASNGETQYF,TRBJ2-5,TRBV5-6,10,-,-
TGTGCCAGCAGTACGAGCTCCTACGAGCAGTACTTC,CASSTSSYEQYF,TRBJ2-7,TRBV12-3/TRBV12-4,12,-,-
TGCGCCAGCAGCTGGGACAGTTACTACGAGCAGTACTTC,CASSWDSYYEQYF,TRBJ2-7,TRBV5-1,13,TRBD1,-
TGTGCCAGCAGCTTGGACAGAACAACTAATGAAAAACTGTTTTTT,CASSLDRTTNEKLFF,TRBJ1-4,TRBV5-6,15,-,-
TGCAGTGCTAGAGATGGAGCCCCCTATGGCTACACCTTC,CSARDGAPYGYTF,TRBJ1-2,TRBV20-1,13,-,-
TGTGCCAGCAGCTATGGGGACAGGGGGCATGCGGATACGCAGTATTTT,CASSYGDRGHADTQYF,TRBJ2-3,TRBV13,16,TRBD1,-
TGTGCCAGCAGCCAAGTTTGGACGGAAGAAAATTCACCCCTCCACTTT,CASSQVWTEENSPLHF,TRBJ1-6,TRBV3-1,16,-,-
TGTGCCAGCAGCCCGCTACTAGGTACCGAGCAGTTCTTC,CASSPLLGTEQFF,TRBJ2-1,TRBV3-1,13,-,-
TGTGCCAGCAGCACGCAGGGGGAGGCTGAAGCTTTCTTT,CASSTQGEAEAFF,TRBJ1-1,TRBV9,13,TRBD1,once
TGTGCCAGCAGCGTGGGGGGGGGAGCCAAAAACATTCAGTACTTC,CASSVGGGAKNIQYF,TRBJ2-4,TRBV9,15,TRBD2,-